This T cell receptor (gamma chain) was sequenced during a study of intestinal T cells in coeliac disease. Each case's genomic DNA was extracted from ten approximately 5.1-µm formalin-fixed paraffin-embedded scrolls. Surplus diagnostic duodenal biopsies, formalin-fixed and paraffin-embedded, were fully anonymised and used. Study conclusions and caveats: Age differed significantly between coeliac patients and controls. Leave-one-out accuracy for TRG clustering was reportedly less than 90%, training approximately 94%.

V was pared by 8 bases and J by 5 bases, with 13 bases of the junction left unmatched. This CDR3 comprises 14 residues. This clone was found once. What it binds is not known. LymphoTrack primers amplified TRG sequences from roughly 210 ng of biopsy DNA. TCRdb used CATT to re-call clones from the multiplex PCR reads. The sample yields 760 or so gamma-chain clones, 45% to 60% seen once. V and J are TRGV10 and TRGJ1 or TRGJ2. TRGV10 is an open reading frame, and its role is uncertain. This TCR was recovered from a human donor with celiac disease. Sequences were obtained from a duodenal biopsy. As DNA, the CDR3 is TGTGCTGCGTGGGATTATATAGGAAATTATAAGAAACTCTTT. Translating it yields CAAWDYIGNYKKLF.